The 28 T cell receptor beta chains listed next were all sequenced from one sample in a study of blood T cell repertoires in COVID-19. Assay: immunoSEQ multiplex PCR; the TCRdb copy retains only in-frame clones and omits some. The sample holds some 23,000 clones; approximately 88% are singletons and the top ten take 8% to 10%. Source material: peripheral blood. Receptors originate from a human donor with active COVID-19. The donor label of this sample is uncertain.

The chain links TRBV6-5 to TRBJ2-7; 7 nucleotides match TRBD2. This CDR3 region has 12 residues. Germline V gives CDR1 MNHEY, CDR2 SVGAGI. Trimming took 8 bases from V and 0 from J; bases not matched to a gene: 1. CDR3 loop: CASGTISYEQYF. The CDR3 DNA sequence: TGTGCCAGCGGGACTATCTCCTACGAGCAGTACTTC.

The chain couples TRBV30 to TRBJ2-7; D uncertain. Germline-derived CDR1 and CDR2 are GTSNPN and SVGIG (reference sequence). The CDR3 has 15 residues. The V and J ends lost 0 bases and 3 bases respectively, with 15 bases between them. CDR3 sequence reads: CAWSVKGRGLYEQYF. The CDR3 bases are TGTGCCTGGAGTGTAAAAGGCCGCGGTCTCTACGAGCAGTACTTC. The complete variable domain, with remaining parts taken from reference TRBV30 and TRBJ2-7, reads SQTIHQWPATLVQPVGSPLSLECTVEGTSNPNLYWYRQAAGRGLQLLFYSVGIGQISSEVPQNLSASRPQDRQFILSSKKLLLSDSGFYLCAWSVKGRGLYEQYFGPGTRLTVT.

This rearrangement joins TRBV27 to TRBJ2-7; TRBD2 matches at 12 bases. Trimming cost V 0 bases and J 3 bases; bases outside gene matches: 6. Per germline, CDR1 MNHEY and CDR2 SMNVEV (reference sequence). This CDR3 comprises 17 residues. The DNA for the CDR3 is TGTGCCAGCAGTTTATCTCCGGGACTAGCGGGTGTCTACGAGCAGTACTTC. Translating gives CASSLSPGLAGVYEQYF.

The V and J genes are TRBV6-5 and TRBJ1-6, with 10 bases lining up with TRBD1. Germline CDR1 reads MNHEY; CDR2 reads SVGAGI. The CDR3 runs to 16 residues. The V and J ends lost 2 bases and 7 bases, in that order; junction bases with no gene match: 5. The CDR3 region has the DNA TGTGCCAGCAGTTACCGGAGGGACAGGGGAAATTCACCCCTCCACTTT. The encoded protein is CASSYRRDRGNSPLHF.

The genes are TRBV4-2 and TRBJ2-1; D is possibly TRBD2 (6 bases). There are 15 residues in the CDR3. Trimming left V 0 bases short and J 9 bases short, with 15 bases between. From germline, CDR1 is LGHNA and CDR2 YNFKEQ. The CDR3 is CASSQERGLMGEQFF. CDR3 nucleotides: TGTGCCAGCAGCCAAGAGAGGGGACTTATGGGTGAGCAGTTCTTC.

V gene TRBV2 combines with J gene TRBJ2-1; D not certain. Trimming removed 1 base at V and 0 bases at J, with 13 bases between. Germline loops: CDR1 SNHLY, CDR2 FYNNEI. The CDR3 loop spans 17 amino acids. This chain's CDR3 is CASSEGPRGSSYNEQFF. In nucleotides, the CDR3 is TGTGCCAGCAGTGAAGGCCCCCGCGGAAGCTCCTACAATGAGCAGTTCTTC.

This clone was recorded only once. This chain joins TRBV6-1 and TRBJ1-6; 7 bases are a match to TRBD1. Per the germline V gene, CDR1 is MNHNS and CDR2 is SASEGT. J gave up 9 bases and V 0 bases, and 8 bases lay outside the gene matches. This CDR3 comprises 16 residues. The DNA of the CDR3 is TGTGCCAGCAGTGAAGCGAGGAGACAGGGAGGTTCACCCCTCCACTTT. This codes for CASSEARRQGGSPLHF.

The J gene is TRBJ2-1, the V gene TRBV19; TRBD2 aligns across 9 bases. With 5 bases clipped from V and 2 bases from J, the junction kept 13 bases outside the gene matches. This CDR3 is 18 amino acids long. Germline lookup yields CDR1 LNHDA and CDR2 SQIVND (reference sequence). Written as DNA, the CDR3 is TGTGCCAGTAGTCCTCAAGGTCGGATAGCGGGAGCCTACAATGAGCAGTTCTTC. It codes for CASSPQGRIAGAYNEQFF.

V and J are TRBV11-3 and TRBJ2-3; perhaps TRBD2 as D (5 bases). The CDR3 runs 15 residues. Germline CDR1 reads SGHNT; CDR2 reads YENEEA. V shed 8 bases and J shed 0 bases, with 15 bases lying between them. The CDR3 is CASALSEASTDTQYF. CDR3 bases: TGTGCCAGCGCCCTTTCGGAGGCGAGCACAGATACGCAGTATTTT. The full variable domain, rest sourced from reference TRBV11-3 and TRBJ2-3, is EAGVVQSPRYKIIEKKQPVAFWCNPISGHNTLYWYLQNLGQGPELLIRYENEEAVDDSQLPKDRFSAERLKGVDSTLKIQPAELGDSAVYLCASALSEASTDTQYFGPGTRLTVL.

This chain connects TRBV10-3 to TRBJ2-5; D not resolved. This CDR3 has 11 amino acids. Germline loops: CDR1 ENHRY, CDR2 SYGVKD. Deletions cut 9 bases from V and 4 bases from J, with 9 bases between. CDR3 bases: TGTGCCATTGGCAGTGGAGAGACCCAGTACTTC. Translation: CAIGSGETQYF.

The genes are TRBV7-9 and TRBJ2-5; D remains ambiguous. In germline, CDR1 is SEHNR, CDR2 FQNEAQ (reference sequence). V was clipped by 4 bases and J by 1 base, with 10 bases between them. The CDR3 covers 14 residues. CDR3 nucleotide sequence: TGTGCCAGCAGCTACACTACGGTCCAAGAGACCCAGTACTTC. Translated: CASSYTTVQETQYF.

This clone showed up just once. The rearrangement uses TRBV6-2 or TRBV6-3 and TRBJ2-7; 10 bases match TRBD2. V gave up 2 bases and J gave up 1 base; unmatched junction bases: 5. In germline, CDR1 is MNHEY, CDR2 SVGEGT. The CDR3 extends over 16 amino acids. The CDR3: CASSYPRTSGSYEQYF. The CDR3 DNA follows: TGTGCCAGCAGTTACCCTCGGACTAGCGGTTCCTACGAGCAGTACTTC.

The rearrangement joins TRBV9 to TRBJ1-6; D is uncertain. The germline V gene has CDR1 SGDLS and CDR2 YYNGEE. The CDR3 totals 17 residues. Trimming cost V 0 bases and J 0 bases, with 10 bases left between them. DNA for the CDR3: TGTGCCAGCAGCGTAGAGGTCGGGAGCTCCTATAATTCACCCCTCCACTTT. It yields the protein CASSVEVGSSYNSPLHF.

This clone has only one observation. The gene calls are TRBV3-1 (or the pseudogene TRBV3-2) and TRBJ2-3, with 11 nucleotides matching TRBD2. Germline CDR1 is LGHDT and CDR2 is YNNKEL (reference sequence). The CDR3 covers 16 residues. Trimming cost V 0 bases and J 4 bases; bases outside gene matches: 3. Here the CDR3 DNA reads TGTGCCAGCAGCCAAGATTTAGCGGGAGGGCCAGATACGCAGTATTTT. It is translated as CASSQDLAGGPDTQYF.

The genes are TRBV7-6 and TRBJ2-5, with D possibly being TRBD1 (6 bases). V dropped 2 bases and J dropped 7 bases, with 17 bases sitting between them. CDR1 and CDR2 from the germline V gene are SGHVS and FNYEAQ. CDR3 length equals 15 residues. The CDR3 bases are TGTGCCAGCAGCTTATTGGGGGCCCCTTGGGGGACCCAGTACTTC. It specifies CASSLLGAPWGTQYF.

The gene calls are TRBV5-6 and TRBJ2-2; 8 bases fit TRBD2. This CDR3 region has 16 residues. V was clipped by 0 bases and J by 1 base; unmatched bases: 2. Germline V gene sequence: CDR1 SGHDT, CDR2 YYEEEE. CDR3 region: CASSLGLAGNTGELFF. CDR3 nucleotides: TGTGCCAGCAGCTTGGGGCTAGCGGGGAACACCGGGGAGCTGTTTTTT.

The chain is built from TRBV19 and TRBJ2-1; D possibly corresponds to TRBD1 (6 bases). V was shortened by 10 bases and J by 5 bases, with 21 bases between the two germline ends. Germline loops: CDR1 LNHDA, CDR2 SQIVND (reference sequence). This CDR3 spans 15 amino acids. CDR3 sequence reads: CAIGGSGPPHNEQFF. The CDR3 DNA is TGTGCCATAGGGGGTTCGGGACCCCCCCACAATGAGCAGTTCTTC.

This clone was seen more than once but under ten times. DNA for the CDR3: TGTGCCAGCTCACCCTCGACAGGGCCGTACGAGCAGTACTTC. This sequence encodes CASSPSTGPYEQYF. The chain employs TRBV18 and TRBJ2-7; 7 bases map to TRBD1. The V gene's germline CDR1 is KGHSH and CDR2 LQKENI. This CDR3 has 14 residues. J lost 4 bases, V lost 3 bases, and 6 bases had no gene match.

This chain uses TRBV4-3 with TRBJ2-2; 9 bases agree with TRBD2. The CDR3 extends over 16 amino acids. CDR1 is LGHNA, CDR2 YSLEER, per germline. V was pared by 5 bases and J by 5 bases, with 9 bases of the junction left unmatched. This chain's CDR3 is CASSARAGGVTGELFF. CDR3 bases: TGCGCCAGCAGCGCACGGGCGGGAGGGGTTACCGGGGAGCTGTTTTTT.

This chain connects TRBV7-9 to TRBJ2-1, with 7 bases aligning to TRBD1. Germline CDR1 SEHNR, CDR2 FQNEAQ (reference sequence). J was trimmed by 0 bases and V by 5 bases; bases with no gene match: 4. This CDR3 comprises 15 residues. The CDR3 DNA sequence: TGTGCCAGCAGCGACCGGGACAGCTCCTACAATGAGCAGTTCTTC. Protein: CASSDRDSSYNEQFF.

This clone is large (0.1 to 1%) by share. Additional DNA sequences in this sample encode the identical CDR3. The chain couples TRBV4-2 to TRBJ2-7; 8 nucleotides match TRBD2. The CDR3 runs to 15 residues. J was trimmed by 1 base and V by 1 base; bases with no gene match: 3. Germline values: CDR1 LGHNA, CDR2 YNFKEQ. DNA of the CDR3: TGTGCCAGCAGCCAAGCGGCTAGCGGGTCCTACGAGCAGTACTTC. This gives the protein CASSQAASGSYEQYF.

This clone was detected once. The V call is TRBV11-2, the J call TRBJ2-3; 9 bases line up with TRBD1. The germline gives CDR1 SGHAT, CDR2 FQNNGV. The CDR3 has 15 residues. V trimming: 5 bases; J trimming: 7 bases; junction bases outside the gene matches: 10. CDR3 DNA sequence: TGTGCCAGCAGCGCTAGGGACAGGGTGGTGTATACGCAGTATTTT. It encodes CASSARDRVVYTQYF.

V is TRBV25-1 and J is TRBJ2-1, with 12 bases aligning to TRBD2. The CDR3 sequence is 16 residues long. CDR1 is MGHDK, CDR2 SYGVNS, per germline. V shed 3 bases and J 7 bases; nucleotides not matched to a gene: 7. The CDR3, as DNA: TGTGCCAGCAGTGAGTCGGCACTAGCGGGAGGAAATGAGCAGTTCTTC. Protein sequence: CASSESALAGGNEQFF.

The chain recombines TRBV6-2 or TRBV6-3 with TRBJ1-2; 11 bases line up with TRBD1. The germline CDR1 and CDR2 sequences are MNHEY and SVGEGT. This CDR3 is 15 amino acids long. Germline trimming cut 2 bases from V and 4 bases from J; bases unmatched to any gene: 3. CDR3 bases: TGTGCCAGCAGTTACCCGGACAGGGGGCTCTATGGCTACACCTTC. It encodes CASSYPDRGLYGYTF.

The genes are TRBV9 and TRBJ2-7; D may be TRBD1 (6 bases). V was trimmed by 3 bases and J by 6 bases, leaving 13 bases between them. The CDR3 runs to 13 residues. The germline CDR1 and CDR2 sequences are SGDLS and YYNGEE. The CDR3 sequence is CASSDVRGAEQYF. In nucleotides, the CDR3 is TGTGCCAGCAGCGACGTCAGGGGAGCCGAGCAGTACTTC.

The chain uses TRBV18 and TRBJ2-5; no definite D call. CDR3 size: 12 residues. Germline lookup yields CDR1 KGHSH and CDR2 LQKENI. V lost 4 bases to trimming and J lost 2 bases, with 5 bases between them. DNA for the CDR3: TGTGCCAGCTCACAGCCGCAAGAGACCCAGTACTTC. Translating gives CASSQPQETQYF.

This clone showed up just a few times. The rearrangement links TRBV4-1 to TRBJ2-7; 11 bases agree with TRBD2. CDR3 length: 17 amino acids. Unmatched junction bases numbered 10, after V lost 4 bases and J lost 2 bases. Germline CDR1 and CDR2: MGHRA and YSYEKL. The CDR3 region has the DNA TGCGCCAGCAGCCCAGGGCTAGCGGGAGGCTTAACCTACGAGCAGTACTTC. Its translation is CASSPGLAGGLTYEQYF.

The chain has TRBV14 and TRBJ1-1, with D uncertain. Trimming left V 8 bases short and J 1 base short, with 17 bases between. The CDR3 runs 15 residues. CDR1 and CDR2 (germline): SGHDN, FVKESK. CDR3 coding DNA: TGTGCCAGCTCCTCCATTGCGGGGAAGAACACTGAAGCTTTCTTT. Translation: CASSSIAGKNTEAFF.